This T cell receptor beta chain was sequenced in a study of breast tumors, draining lymph nodes, adjacent tissues. Findings and limits, study-wide: That most tumor T cells come from lymph nodes remained unproven.

The sample holds a few counts of this clonotype. Its specificity is unknown. The junction differs from germline at one of its ends, possibly a read error. MiXCR, applied by TCRdb to the multiplex PCR reads, yields one record per CDR3 protein. The data contain 150,000 to 200,000 distinct CDR3 sequences, 30% to 40% of them singletons. The germline V gene has CDR1 DFQATT and CDR2 SNEGSKA (reference sequence). This CDR3 is 14 amino acids long. Samples came from axillary lymph nodes draining the breast cancer. The genes are TRBV20-1 and TRBJ2-7, with D possibly being TRBD1 (5 bases). The receptor was derived from a female donor with breast cancer. Some clones in this sample may be carry-over from other donors' samples. What was sequenced was axillary lymph node tissue. The CDR3: CSAPPGHLSSEQYF. The CDR3 DNA follows: TGCAGTGCCCCGCCCGGACACCTTTCCTCCGAGCAGTACTTC.